The next 29 T cell receptor beta chains were all read from a single sample in a study of brain T cells in children with intractable seizures. Regarding time point: blood from clinic visit 5 months post-surgery; TSC patient then seizure free. TCRdb's table, derived via immunoSEQ multiplex PCR, lists solely in-frame clones and lacks some. Among 340,000 or so clones listed, 93% were seen once. Material: peripheral blood, obtained approximately 5 months after surgery. The receptor set was obtained from a boy younger than two with tuberous sclerosis and intractable seizures.

The V gene is TRBV6-1, the J gene TRBJ1-1; D unresolved. The CDR3 runs 13 residues. V lost 3 bases and J 4 bases, leaving 9 bases between the germline ends. Germline V lookup: CDR1 MNHNS, CDR2 SASEGT. CDR3 bases: TGTGCCAGCAGTGAGGCAGGTCGCACTGAAGCTTTCTTT. This encodes CASSEAGRTEAFF.

The chain has TRBV19 and TRBJ2-7; D gene uncertain. This CDR3 contains 13 residues. Germline CDR1 is LNHDA and CDR2 is SQIVND (reference sequence). Deletions cut 11 bases from V and 5 bases from J, with 19 bases between. The CDR3 region is CAPGVGPQDEQYF. Written as DNA, the CDR3 is TGTGCCCCAGGTGTTGGGCCTCAAGACGAGCAGTACTTC.

This sequence joins TRBV5-1 and TRBJ2-2, with 13 bases aligning to TRBD2. Germline V gene lookup returns CDR1 SGHRS and CDR2 YFSETQ. There are 16 residues in the CDR3. The ends lost 3 bases at V and 7 bases at J; junction bases unmatched: 6. CDR3 sequence (DNA): TGCGCCAGCAGCTCCGGGACTAGCGGGACTGGCGGGGAGCTGTTTTTT. It yields the protein CASSSGTSGTGGELFF.

On this clone: This sample also contains other DNA sequences that code for the same CDR3. The V call is TRBV9, the J call TRBJ1-3, with D perhaps matching TRBD1 (6 bases). V lost 3 bases, J lost 2 bases, and 9 bases lay in between. The CDR3 runs to 14 residues. Germline V gene data show CDR1 as SGDLS and CDR2 as YYNGEE. CDR3 nucleotides: TGTGCCAGCAGCGCTTCAGGGGCTGGAAACACCATATATTTT. It translates to CASSASGAGNTIYF.

This chain joins TRBV6-2 or TRBV6-3 and TRBJ2-7; D gene uncertain. The V end was cut by 3 bases, the J end by 7 bases, with 7 bases between. Germline V gene lookup returns CDR1 MNHEY and CDR2 SVGEGT. This CDR3 is built from 11 residues. CDR3 residues: CASSYPQEQYF. For the CDR3, the DNA is TGTGCCAGCAGTTATCCTCAAGAGCAGTACTTC.

The rearrangement uses TRBV6-5 and TRBJ1-5; D gene ambiguous. Germline CDR1 and CDR2: MNHEY and SVGAGI. The length of the CDR3 is 13 residues. Between the trimmed V and J ends, which lost 7 bases and 5 bases, there was a span of 12 bases. The CDR3 is CASTPEPDQPQHF. CDR3 DNA sequence: TGTGCCAGCACTCCTGAACCGGATCAGCCCCAGCATTTT.

This chain connects TRBV5-1 to TRBJ2-7; the D is unclear. Germline V gene lookup returns CDR1 SGHRS and CDR2 YFSETQ. This CDR3 is 13 amino acids long. Trimming pared 4 bases from V and 4 bases from J, leaving 12 bases between. In DNA form, the CDR3 reads TGCGCCAGCAGCCAACCGGGCTCTTACGAGCAGTACTTC. Translated, it gives CASSQPGSYEQYF.

The chain is built from TRBV11-2 and TRBJ2-2; D gene uncertain. The CDR3 length is 17 residues. The V and J ends lost 0 bases and 0 bases respectively, with 11 bases between them. Germline V gene data show CDR1 as SGHAT and CDR2 as FQNNGV. As DNA, the CDR3 is TGTGCCAGCAGCTTAGATTCAAAGATTTCGAACACCGGGGAGCTGTTTTTT. Residues: CASSLDSKISNTGELFF.

CDR3 in DNA: TGTGCCAGCACCACTGGGGGGGGAATCACCGGGGAGCTGTTTTTT. Translated: CASTTGGGITGELFF. V usage is TRBV21-1 and J usage is TRBJ2-2; the D call in the table, TRBD2, was not verified against the DNA. TRBV21-1 is termed a pseudogene. The CDR3 covers 15 residues.

This sequence joins TRBV15 and TRBJ2-7; D unclear. Germline-derived CDR1 and CDR2 are LNHNV and YYDKDF (reference sequence). The CDR3 is 15 residues long. V lost 3 bases and J 0 bases, leaving 12 bases between the germline ends. The CDR3 region is CATSSSPQSSYEQYF. DNA for the CDR3: TGTGCCACCAGCAGTAGTCCACAGAGCTCCTACGAGCAGTACTTC.

The V call is TRBV30, the J call TRBJ2-2, with D possibly being TRBD2 (5 bases). The germline V and J ends were trimmed by 0 bases and 6 bases, with 11 bases remaining between them. The CDR3 totals 14 residues. The germline V gene has CDR1 GTSNPN and CDR2 SVGIG (reference sequence). CDR3 protein: CAWSVGVFAGELFF. In DNA, the CDR3 is TGTGCCTGGAGTGTGGGAGTATTTGCCGGGGAGCTGTTTTTT.

This chain joins TRBV29-1 and TRBJ2-7, with D possibly called TRBD1 or TRBD2 (6 bases each). Trimming shortened V by 5 bases and J by 7 bases, and 12 bases separated the two germline ends. Germline V lookup: CDR1 SQVTM, CDR2 ANQGSEA. CDR3 length: 11 residues. CDR3 nucleotide sequence: TGCAGCGTTACCCGGGGGCTGGAGCAGTACTTC. This codes for CSVTRGLEQYF.

The chain couples TRBV9 to TRBJ2-5, with 12 bases fitting TRBD1. V lost 2 bases, J lost 5 bases, and 10 bases stayed unmatched. Germline V gene sequence: CDR1 SGDLS, CDR2 YYNGEE. The CDR3 has 17 amino acids. The CDR3 sequence: CASSVPGQGARWETQYF. The CDR3 nucleotides are TGTGCCAGCAGCGTCCCGGGACAGGGGGCTCGTTGGGAGACCCAGTACTTC. Using reference TRBV9 and TRBJ2-5 for the parts outside the CDR3, the full variable domain is DSGVTQTPKHLITATGQRVTLRCSPRSGDLSVYWYQQSLDQGLQFLIQYYNGEERAKGNILERFSAQQFPDLHSELNLSSLELGDSALYFCASSVPGQGARWETQYFGPGTRLLVL.

The V gene is TRBV9, the J gene TRBJ1-6; 7 bases map to TRBD1. Germline trimming cut 5 bases from V and 4 bases from J; bases unmatched to any gene: 9. CDR1 and CDR2 from the germline V gene are SGDLS and YYNGEE. CDR3 size: 16 residues. The CDR3 sequence is CASSFSDRAYNSPLHF. Here the CDR3 DNA reads TGTGCCAGCAGTTTTTCAGACAGGGCGTATAATTCACCCCTCCACTTT.

This clone came up once. The chain recombines TRBV4-1 with TRBJ1-4; 9 nucleotides line up with TRBD1. The CDR3 has 17 amino acids. After removal of 1 base from V and 5 bases from J, the junction contained 8 bases not matched to a gene. The germline V gene has CDR1 MGHRA and CDR2 YSYEKL. For the CDR3, the DNA is TGCGCCAGCAGCCAAGGGACAGGGGAGATCGGGAATGAAAAACTGTTTTTT. It is translated as CASSQGTGEIGNEKLFF.

The V call is TRBV6-5, the J call TRBJ2-1; TRBD2 might be the D (5 bases). Trimming cost V 7 bases and J 2 bases, with 15 bases left between them. This CDR3 contains 15 residues. CDR1 is MNHEY, CDR2 SVGAGI, per germline. The CDR3 reads CASTGGPTPYNEQFF. Written as DNA, the CDR3 is TGTGCCAGCACTGGAGGCCCCACTCCCTACAATGAGCAGTTCTTC.

The CDR3 loop is CASSYLTANTEAFF. CDR3 coding DNA: TGTGCCAGCAGTTACTTGACCGCGAACACTGAAGCTTTCTTT. The rearrangement joins TRBV6-5 to TRBJ1-1; D is unclear. The V end was cut by 1 base, the J end by 1 base, with 7 bases between. The V gene's germline CDR1 is MNHEY and CDR2 SVGAGI. The CDR3 has 14 residues.

The chain carries TRBV30 and TRBJ2-3; TRBD2 aligns across 7 bases. The CDR3 contains 14 residues. V shed 1 base, J shed 0 bases, and the junction held 1 base outside the gene matches. CDR1 GTSNPN and CDR2 SVGIG come from the germline V gene (reference sequence). The CDR3 protein is CAWSASGSTDTQYF. In nucleotides, the CDR3 is TGTGCCTGGAGTGCTAGCGGTAGCACAGATACGCAGTATTTT.

V is TRBV29-1 and J is TRBJ1-1; tentatively, D is TRBD1 (5 bases). This CDR3 has 13 residues. V gave up 4 bases and J gave up 5 bases, with 14 bases separating them. From germline, CDR1 is SQVTM and CDR2 ANQGSEA. The CDR3 spells CSVADIFGTEAFF. The CDR3 DNA sequence: TGCAGCGTTGCGGACATCTTTGGGACTGAAGCTTTCTTT.

V is TRBV7-9 and J is TRBJ1-2; possible D gene TRBD1, 5 bases. V was clipped by 3 bases and J by 8 bases, with 7 bases between them. The CDR3 is made up of 11 amino acids. Looked up from germline, CDR1 is SEHNR and CDR2 is FQNEAQ (reference sequence). DNA for the CDR3: TGTGCCAGCAGCTTTACAGGCGGCTACACCTTC. This encodes CASSFTGGYTF.

The V call is TRBV5-4, the J call TRBJ2-3; unclear D gene. The germline V gene has CDR1 SGHNT and CDR2 YYREEE (reference sequence). V was clipped by 2 bases and J by 2 bases, with 12 bases between them. This CDR3 comprises 15 residues. The CDR3 loop is CASSLLPEITDTQYF. In nucleotides, the CDR3 is TGTGCCAGCAGCTTACTTCCGGAGATCACAGATACGCAGTATTTT.

This sequence joins TRBV3-1 (or the pseudogene TRBV3-2) and TRBJ2-3; 9 nucleotides agree with TRBD2. Germline CDR1 and CDR2: LGHDT and YNNKEL (reference sequence). The CDR3 totals 15 residues. Trimming cost V 4 bases and J 0 bases; bases outside gene matches: 2. For the CDR3, the DNA is TGTGCCAGCAGCCTAGCGGGGGCTAGCACAGATACGCAGTATTTT. The encoded protein is CASSLAGASTDTQYF.

The CDR3 region is CASSFRTSGYNEQFF. As DNA, the CDR3 is TGTGCCAGCAGCTTTAGGACTAGCGGATACAATGAGCAGTTCTTC. The gene calls are TRBV7-8 and TRBJ2-1; 10 bases agree with TRBD2. This CDR3 has 15 amino acids. CDR1 SGHVS and CDR2 FQNEAQ come from the germline V gene. Trimming at V came to 3 bases and at J to 4 bases, leaving 3 bases not matched to a gene.

V and J are TRBV19 and TRBJ2-7; D is possibly TRBD2 (5 bases). In germline, CDR1 is LNHDA, CDR2 SQIVND (reference sequence). V lost 5 bases, J lost 4 bases, and 18 bases lay in between. This CDR3 is 15 amino acids long. The CDR3, as DNA: TGTGCCAGTAGTGCGGCGTCAGGCCGGGGATACGAGCAGTACTTC. Translating it yields CASSAASGRGYEQYF.

Only one count was recorded for this clone. The CDR3 spells CASDTGNFISGNTIYF. The CDR3 region has the DNA TGTGCCAGTGATACAGGGAATTTTATCTCTGGAAACACCATATATTTT. This rearrangement joins TRBV7-2 to TRBJ1-3; D may be TRBD1 (6 bases). CDR1 and CDR2 from the germline V gene are SGHTA and FQGNSA. The CDR3 covers 16 residues. V was cut by 9 bases and J by 0 bases, with 18 bases left in between. Filled out from reference TRBV7-2 and TRBJ1-3, the complete variable domain reads GAGVSQSPSNKVTEKGKDVELRCDPISGHTALYWYRQSLGQGLEFLIYFQGNSAPDKSGLPSDRFSAERTGGSVSTLTIQRTQQEDSAVYLCASDTGNFISGNTIYFGEGSWLTVV.

J is TRBJ2-2 and V is TRBV3-1 (or the pseudogene TRBV3-2), with TRBD2 matching over 8 bases. Germline V gene lookup returns CDR1 LGHDT and CDR2 YNNKEL (reference sequence). The CDR3 is 16 residues long. J lost 5 bases, V lost 7 bases, and 12 bases had no gene match. Written as DNA, the CDR3 is TGTGCCAGCACCCTGTTTAGCGGGAAGGGAACCGGGGAGCTGTTTTTT. Its translation is CASTLFSGKGTGELFF.

The rearrangement uses TRBV2 and TRBJ2-3; D perhaps matches TRBD1 (5 bases). The CDR3 length is 12 residues. V was clipped by 7 bases and J by 6 bases, with 11 bases between them. Per germline, CDR1 SNHLY and CDR2 FYNNEI. The CDR3 DNA follows: TGTGCCAGCATAGGGGCGCTGGATACGCAGTATTTT. It yields the protein CASIGALDTQYF.

This chain uses TRBV7-9 with TRBJ2-7; tentative D call: TRBD1 (5 bases). Trimming removed 0 bases from V and 3 bases from J, with 6 bases in between. This CDR3 has 13 residues. Looked up from germline, CDR1 is SEHNR and CDR2 is FQNEAQ (reference sequence). This CDR3 reads CASSLADIYEQYF. The CDR3 DNA sequence: TGTGCCAGCAGCTTAGCGGACATCTACGAGCAGTACTTC.

This chain joins TRBV11-1 and TRBJ1-6; D perhaps matches TRBD1 (5 bases). V was cut by 2 bases and J by 17 bases, with 22 bases left in between. The germline V gene encodes CDR1 SGHAT and CDR2 FQDESV (reference sequence). CDR3 length: 15 residues. This CDR3 is CASSLPGTPGTAVHF. CDR3 in DNA: TGTGCCAGCAGCTTACCCGGGACGCCGGGGACTGCGGTCCACTTT.